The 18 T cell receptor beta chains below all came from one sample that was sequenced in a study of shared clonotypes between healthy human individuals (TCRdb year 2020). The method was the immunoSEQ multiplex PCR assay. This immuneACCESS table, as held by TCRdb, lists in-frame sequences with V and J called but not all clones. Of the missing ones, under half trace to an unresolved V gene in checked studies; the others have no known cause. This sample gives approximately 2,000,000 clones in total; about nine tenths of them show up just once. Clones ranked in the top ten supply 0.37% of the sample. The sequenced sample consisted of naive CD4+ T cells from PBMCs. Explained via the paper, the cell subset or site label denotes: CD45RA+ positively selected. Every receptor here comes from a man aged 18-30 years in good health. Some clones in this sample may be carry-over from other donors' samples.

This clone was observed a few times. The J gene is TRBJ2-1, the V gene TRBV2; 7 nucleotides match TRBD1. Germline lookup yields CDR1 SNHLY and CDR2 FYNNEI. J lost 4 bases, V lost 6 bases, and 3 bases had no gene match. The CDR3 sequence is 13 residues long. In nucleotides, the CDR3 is TGTGCCAGCAGCCGGGACAGATACAATGAGCAGTTCTTC. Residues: CASSRDRYNEQFF. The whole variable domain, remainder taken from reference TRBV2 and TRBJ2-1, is EPEVTQTPSHQVTQMGQEVILRCVPISNHLYFYWYRQILGQKVEFLVSFYNNEISEKSEIFDDQFSVERPDGSNFTLKIRSTKLEDSAMYFCASSRDRYNEQFFGPGTRLTVL.

The CDR3 DNA follows: TGTGCCAGCACCCGAAGTCGGTTGGACGAGCAGTACTTC. It codes for CASTRSRLDEQYF. V and J are TRBV6-5 and TRBJ2-7; D is ambiguous. CDR3 length: 13 amino acids. V lost 7 bases and J lost 5, with 15 bases in between. Germline-derived CDR1 and CDR2 are MNHEY and SVGAGI.

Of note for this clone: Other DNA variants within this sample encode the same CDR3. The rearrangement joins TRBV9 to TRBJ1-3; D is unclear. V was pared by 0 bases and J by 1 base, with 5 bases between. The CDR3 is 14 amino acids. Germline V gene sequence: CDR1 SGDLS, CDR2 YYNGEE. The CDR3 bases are TGTGCCAGCAGCGTAGTCGGGTCTGGAAACACCATATATTTT. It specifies CASSVVGSGNTIYF.

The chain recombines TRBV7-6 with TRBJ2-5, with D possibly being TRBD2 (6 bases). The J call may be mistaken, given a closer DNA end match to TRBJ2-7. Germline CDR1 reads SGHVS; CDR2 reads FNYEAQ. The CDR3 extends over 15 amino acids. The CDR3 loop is CASSLTSSPSYEQYF. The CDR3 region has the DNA TGTGCCAGCAGCTTAACTAGCAGCCCCTCCTACGAGCAGTACTTC.

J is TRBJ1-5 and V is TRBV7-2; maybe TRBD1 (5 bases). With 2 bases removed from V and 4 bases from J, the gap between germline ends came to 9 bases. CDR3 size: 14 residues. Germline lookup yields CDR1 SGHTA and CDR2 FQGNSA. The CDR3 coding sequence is TGTGCCAGCAGCTTACAGGGAGCGAATCAGCCCCAGCATTTT. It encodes CASSLQGANQPQHF.

The DNA of the CDR3 is TGTGCCTGCTTTCCTTTGGATACGCAGTATTTT. It codes for CACFPLDTQYF. The chain uses TRBV30 and TRBJ2-3; D unresolved. Germline CDR1 is GTSNPN and CDR2 is SVGIG (reference sequence). The germline V and J ends were trimmed by 6 bases and 6 bases, with 10 bases remaining between them. The CDR3 length is 11 residues.

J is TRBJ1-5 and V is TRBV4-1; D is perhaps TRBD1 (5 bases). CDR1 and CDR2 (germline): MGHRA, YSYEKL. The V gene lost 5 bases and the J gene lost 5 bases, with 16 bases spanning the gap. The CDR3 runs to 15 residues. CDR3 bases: TGCGCCAGCAGCTTCCGGGACCAAGGGGATCAGCCCCAGCATTTT. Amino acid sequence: CASSFRDQGDQPQHF.

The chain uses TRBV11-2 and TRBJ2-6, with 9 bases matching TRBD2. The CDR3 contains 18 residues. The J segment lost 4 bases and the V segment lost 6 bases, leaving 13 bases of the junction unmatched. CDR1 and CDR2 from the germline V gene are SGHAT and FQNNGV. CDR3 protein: CASRQGLAGRRGANVLTF. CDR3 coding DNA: TGTGCCAGCAGGCAGGGGCTAGCGGGGCGACGGGGGGCCAACGTCCTGACTTTC.

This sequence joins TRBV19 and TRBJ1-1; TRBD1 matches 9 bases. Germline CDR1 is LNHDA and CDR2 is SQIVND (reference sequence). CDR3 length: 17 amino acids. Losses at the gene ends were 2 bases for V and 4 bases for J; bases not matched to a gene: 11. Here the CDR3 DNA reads TGTGCCAGTAGTATATTTGGGACAGGGATTGGAATCACTGAAGCTTTCTTT. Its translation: CASSIFGTGIGITEAFF.

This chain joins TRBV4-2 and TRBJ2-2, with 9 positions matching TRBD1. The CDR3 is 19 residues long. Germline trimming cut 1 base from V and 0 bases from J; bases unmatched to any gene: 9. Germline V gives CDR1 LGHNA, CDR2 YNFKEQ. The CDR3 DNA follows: TGTGCCAGCAGCCAAGTCGGAATGGGACAGGGATCGAACACCGGGGAGCTGTTTTTT. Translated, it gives CASSQVGMGQGSNTGELFF.

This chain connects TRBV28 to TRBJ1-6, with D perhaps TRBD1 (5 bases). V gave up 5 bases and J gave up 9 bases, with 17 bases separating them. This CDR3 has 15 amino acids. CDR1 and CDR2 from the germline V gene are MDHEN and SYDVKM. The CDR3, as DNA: TGTGCCAGCAGTAAAGACAGTCCCCAGAGTTCACCCCTCCACTTT. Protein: CASSKDSPQSSPLHF.

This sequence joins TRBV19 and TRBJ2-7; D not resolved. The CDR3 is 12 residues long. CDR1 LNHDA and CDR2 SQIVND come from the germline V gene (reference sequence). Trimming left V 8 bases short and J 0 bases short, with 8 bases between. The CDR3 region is CASRSRSYEQYF. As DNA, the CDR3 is TGTGCCAGTCGAAGCCGCTCCTACGAGCAGTACTTC.

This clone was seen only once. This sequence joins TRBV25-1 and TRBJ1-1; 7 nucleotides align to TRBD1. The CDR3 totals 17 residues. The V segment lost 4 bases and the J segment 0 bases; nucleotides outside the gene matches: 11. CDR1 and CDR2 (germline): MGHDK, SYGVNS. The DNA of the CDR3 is TGTGCCAGCAGTGCTACAAAAAGGACAGGCATGAACACTGAAGCTTTCTTT. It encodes CASSATKRTGMNTEAFF.

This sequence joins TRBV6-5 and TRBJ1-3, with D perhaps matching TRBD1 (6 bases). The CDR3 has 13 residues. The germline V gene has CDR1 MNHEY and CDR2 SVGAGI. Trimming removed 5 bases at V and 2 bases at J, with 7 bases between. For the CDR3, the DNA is TGTGCCAGCAGTAGGGGGACTGGAAACACCATATATTTT. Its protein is CASSRGTGNTIYF.

The CDR3 spells CASSGSRDRGDEQYF. CDR3 coding DNA: TGTGCCAGCAGCGGAAGCCGGGACAGGGGAGACGAGCAGTACTTC. V usage is TRBV9 and J usage is TRBJ2-7, with 10 bases fitting TRBD1. The CDR3 runs to 15 residues. V lost 3 bases and J lost 5; bases outside the gene matches: 8. Germline V gene data show CDR1 as SGDLS and CDR2 as YYNGEE.

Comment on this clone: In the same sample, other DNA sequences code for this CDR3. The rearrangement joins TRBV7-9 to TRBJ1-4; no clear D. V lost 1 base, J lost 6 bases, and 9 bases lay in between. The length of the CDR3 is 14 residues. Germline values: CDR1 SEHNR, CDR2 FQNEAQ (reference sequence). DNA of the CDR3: TGTGCCAGCAGCTTAGTATCGGGGTATGAAAAACTGTTTTTT. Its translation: CASSLVSGYEKLFF.

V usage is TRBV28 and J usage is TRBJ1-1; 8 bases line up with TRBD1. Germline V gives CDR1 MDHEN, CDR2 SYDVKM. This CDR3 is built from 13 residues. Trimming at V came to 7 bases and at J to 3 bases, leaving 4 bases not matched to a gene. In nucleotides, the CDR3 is TGTGCCAGCACCCAGGGGGCGCACACTGAAGCTTTCTTT. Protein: CASTQGAHTEAFF.

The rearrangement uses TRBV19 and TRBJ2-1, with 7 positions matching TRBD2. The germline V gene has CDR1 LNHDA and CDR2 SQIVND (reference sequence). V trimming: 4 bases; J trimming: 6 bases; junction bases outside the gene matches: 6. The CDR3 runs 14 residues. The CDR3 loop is CASSKAGEVNEQFF. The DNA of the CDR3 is TGTGCCAGTAGTAAGGCGGGAGAGGTCAATGAGCAGTTCTTC. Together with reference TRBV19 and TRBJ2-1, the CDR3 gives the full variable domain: DGGITQSPKYLFRKEGQNVTLSCEQNLNHDAMYWYRQDPGQGLRLIYYSQIVNDFQKGDIAEGYSVSREKKESFPLTVTSAQKNPTAFYLCASSKAGEVNEQFFGPGTRLTVL.